This T cell receptor (beta chain) was sequenced for a study of T cell responses to AZD1222 COVID-19 vaccine. There are 15 residues in the CDR3. Germline loops: CDR1 LNHDA, CDR2 SQIVND (reference sequence). The junction had 11 bases not matched to a gene; V was cut back by 10 bases and J by 4 bases. The assay was immunoSEQ multiplex PCR, and TCRdb's table has in-frame clones only and misses some. Seen here are about 68,000 clones, around 83% observed once, and the top ten hold about 12%. The rearrangement uses TRBV19 and TRBJ2-1; the match to TRBD2 covers 9 bases. Sequencing was performed on peripheral blood, taken on day 0 of AZD1222 vaccination. This sequence originates from an adult in good health. Here the CDR3 DNA reads TGTGCCACCGAAGAAGCGGGGGGCCCGTACAATGAGCAGTTCTTC. Protein product: CATEEAGGPYNEQFF.